A single sample gave rise to the 32 T cell receptor beta chains below, sequenced in a study of T-cell reconstitution after alpha-beta-depleted transplantation in children. Unique molecular identifiers were incorporated during preparation of the TCRbeta library. Using its own MiXCR run on the PCR reads, TCRdb lists one record per CDR3 protein. The sample yields roughly 170,000 distinct CDR3 sequences, about 6.4% seen once. The specimen was PBMCs from the stem cell graft donor, collected from the stem cell graft. These receptors were collected from a human donor who donated a stem cell graft to a child with Wiskott-Aldrich syndrome.

This clonotype was detected many times. CDR3 sequence reads: CASSLGGDRWETQYF. The CDR3 DNA reads TGTGCCAGCAGCTTAGGAGGGGACAGGTGGGAGACCCAGTACTTC. V is TRBV7-2 and J is TRBJ2-5, with 8 nucleotides matching TRBD1. Germline trimming cut 1 base from V and 5 bases from J; bases unmatched to any gene: 6. Germline-derived CDR1 and CDR2 are SGHTA and FQGNSA. This CDR3 is built from 15 residues.

The V gene is TRBV12-3 or TRBV12-4, the J gene TRBJ1-6; D gene uncertain. V lost 6 bases and J 7 bases, leaving 16 bases between the germline ends. This CDR3 spans 15 amino acids. CDR3: CASSPLWPQNSPLHF. DNA of the CDR3: TGTGCCAGCAGCCCGCTGTGGCCCCAGAATTCACCCCTCCACTTT.

This clonotype was observed at least ten times. The chain carries TRBV12-3 or TRBV12-4 and TRBJ2-3, with 8 positions matching TRBD1. The V and J ends lost 6 bases and 3 bases, in that order; junction bases with no gene match: 8. The CDR3 contains 15 residues. For the CDR3, the DNA is TGTGCCAGCAGCTCGACAGGGGTTGTAACAGATACGCAGTATTTT. Its translation: CASSSTGVVTDTQYF.

This clonotype occurred many times. The chain carries TRBV7-8 and TRBJ1-1; a possible D gene is TRBD1 (5 bases). CDR3 length: 15 amino acids. Trimming shortened V by 2 bases and J by 0 bases, and 10 bases separated the two germline ends. Germline values: CDR1 SGHVS, CDR2 FQNEAQ. CDR3 in DNA: TGTGCCAGCAGCTTAAGGGGCGGTTTGAACACTGAAGCTTTCTTT. Encoded protein: CASSLRGGLNTEAFF.

This clonotype was counted ten times or more. The chain joins TRBV5-6 to TRBJ2-1, with 10 positions matching TRBD2. This CDR3 comprises 16 residues. CDR1 is SGHDT, CDR2 YYEEEE, per germline. V shed 1 base and J 2 bases; nucleotides not matched to a gene: 3. The CDR3 nucleotides are TGTGCCAGCAGCTTGATAGCGGGAGGACCCTACAATGAGCAGTTCTTC. Protein sequence: CASSLIAGGPYNEQFF.

The rearrangement links TRBV6-5 to TRBJ1-4; no reliable D call. The V end was cut by 2 bases, the J end by 5 bases, with 12 bases between. The germline gives CDR1 MNHEY, CDR2 SVGAGI. This CDR3 region has 15 residues. CDR3 loop: CASSYVVELNEKLFF. The CDR3 region has the DNA TGTGCCAGCAGTTACGTAGTGGAGTTGAATGAAAAACTGTTTTTT.

In its sample, this clonotype was seen a few times. J is TRBJ2-1 and V is TRBV12-3 or TRBV12-4; D possibly corresponds to TRBD2 (6 bases). Deletions cut 11 bases from V and 8 bases from J, with 19 bases between. The CDR3 covers 13 residues. The CDR3 here is CAGGTRSVDEQFF. CDR3 coding DNA: TGTGCCGGAGGGACCCGCTCAGTAGATGAGCAGTTCTTC.

Many counts were recorded for this clonotype. The chain couples TRBV6-2 or TRBV6-3 to TRBJ1-5; 9 bases are a match to TRBD1. Per the germline V gene, CDR1 is MNHEY and CDR2 is SVGEGT. This CDR3 has 16 residues. V gave up 2 bases and J gave up 4 bases; unmatched junction bases: 6. CDR3 coding DNA: TGTGCCAGCAGTTACCGCCCAGGGACAGGGAATCAGCCCCAGCATTTT. Residues: CASSYRPGTGNQPQHF.

This clonotype was seen at least ten times. The chain couples TRBV12-3 or TRBV12-4 to TRBJ2-6, with TRBD1 identical over 7 bases. The CDR3 is 17 residues long. V trimming: 3 bases; J trimming: 1 base; junction bases outside the gene matches: 6. The CDR3 nucleotides are TGTGCCAGCAGTTTTTACGGGACAGCGTCTGGGGCCAACGTCCTGACTTTC. The encoded protein is CASSFYGTASGANVLTF.

This clonotype was recorded at least ten times. The chain has TRBV6-5 and TRBJ1-6, with a tentative D call TRBD1 (6 bases). Germline V gene data show CDR1 as MNHEY and CDR2 as SVGAGI. Trimming removed 10 bases from V and 10 bases from J, with 20 bases in between. There are 14 residues in the CDR3. The CDR3 loop reads CATLRQATSSPLHF. CDR3 DNA: TGTGCCACCCTCCGACAGGCCACTAGCTCACCCCTCCACTTT.

This clonotype has only a few counts. The chain links TRBV12-3 or TRBV12-4 to TRBJ2-2; 12 bases fit TRBD2. This CDR3 is built from 16 residues. V lost 3 bases, J lost 6 bases, and 5 bases stayed unmatched. The CDR3: CASSLLLAGGPGELFF. The CDR3, as DNA: TGTGCCAGCAGTTTGCTCCTAGCGGGGGGGCCCGGGGAGCTGTTTTTT.

This clonotype was found many times. The chain employs TRBV5-1 and TRBJ2-1; 9 bases align to TRBD1. CDR3 size: 14 residues. The V segment lost 4 bases and the J segment 6 bases; nucleotides outside the gene matches: 5. Germline loops: CDR1 SGHRS, CDR2 YFSETQ. CDR3 sequence (DNA): TGCGCCAGCAGCCCCTCGACAGGGGGCAATGAGCAGTTCTTC. Encoded protein: CASSPSTGGNEQFF.

This clonotype was found a few times. The chain has TRBV7-2 and TRBJ2-7; D gene ambiguous. Looked up from germline, CDR1 is SGHTA and CDR2 is FQGNSA. Trimming cost V 1 base and J 5 bases, with 15 bases left between them. The CDR3 is 15 amino acids. The CDR3 nucleotides are TGTGCCAGCAGCTTAGAGGGCTGGTTAGGTAACGAGCAGTACTTC. Translating it yields CASSLEGWLGNEQYF.

Note on this clonotype: An end of the junction does not agree with germline; a read error may underlie this. The chain combines TRBV7-2 with TRBJ2-7, with 8 bases that match TRBD2. The CDR3 is 16 residues long. CDR1 SGHTA and CDR2 FQGNSA come from the germline V gene. CDR3 residues: CASSLGQLGAGGTPHF. In nucleotides, the CDR3 is TGTGCCAGCAGCTTAGGACAGTTGGGTGCGGGAGGTACTCCCCACTTC.

The chain combines TRBV25-1 with TRBJ2-7; maybe TRBD1 (6 bases). The length of the CDR3 is 15 residues. CDR1 and CDR2 from the germline V gene are MGHDK and SYGVNS. The V end was cut by 2 bases, the J end by 3 bases, with 14 bases between. CDR3 amino acids: CASSELGQGHYEQYF. CDR3 nucleotide sequence: TGTGCCAGCAGTGAACTGGGTCAGGGGCACTACGAGCAGTACTTC.

V usage is TRBV15 and J usage is TRBJ1-1, with D unresolved. The CDR3 sequence is 14 residues long. Trimming took off 1 base at V and 2 bases at J, with 8 bases between the two ends. Germline assignment: CDR1 LNHNV and CDR2 YYDKDF (reference sequence). The CDR3 bases are TGTGCCACCAGCAGAGGAGGGTACAACACTGAAGCTTTCTTT. Its translation: CATSRGGYNTEAFF.

Ten or more counts support this clonotype. This chain joins TRBV15 and TRBJ1-6; 8 bases are a match to TRBD1. The CDR3 length is 13 residues. Germline CDR1 LNHNV, CDR2 YYDKDF (reference sequence). The trim removed 9 bases at V and 6 bases at J, leaving 4 bases unmatched. Here the CDR3 reads CATGQGTNSPLHF. The CDR3 DNA follows: TGTGCCACTGGACAGGGAACTAATTCACCCCTCCACTTT. Variable domain in full (rest from reference TRBV15 and TRBJ1-6): DAMVIQNPRYQVTQFGKPVTLSCSQTLNHNVMYWYQQKSSQAPKLLFHYYDKDFNNEADTPDNFQSRRPNTSFCFLDIRSPGLGDTAMYLCATGQGTNSPLHFGNGTRLTVT.

This clonotype came up many times. V gene TRBV10-3 combines with J gene TRBJ2-5; D might be TRBD1 or TRBD2, each matching 6 bases. The V end lost 6 bases, the J end lost 3 bases, and 8 bases lay between the germline ends. The CDR3 loop spans 12 amino acids. Per the germline V gene, CDR1 is ENHRY and CDR2 is SYGVKD. CDR3 bases: TGTGCCATCAGGGGGGGCGAAGAGACCCAGTACTTC. This codes for CAIRGGEETQYF.

To note about this clonotype: A junction boundary mismatches the germline segment, possibly from a read error. V is TRBV3-1 and J is TRBJ2-6; the D is unclear. The CDR3 is made up of 17 amino acids. CDR1 and CDR2 from the germline V gene are LGHDT and YNNKEL (reference sequence). In DNA form, the CDR3 reads TGTGCCACCAGCCAAGAATTCTCAGGTTCTGGGGCCAACGTCCTGACTTTC. Its protein product is CATSQEFSGSGANVLTF.

This clonotype appeared many times. This chain uses TRBV20-1 with TRBJ1-2; D is perhaps TRBD1 (6 bases). The V end lost 2 bases, the J end lost 8 bases, and 15 bases lay between the germline ends. Germline CDR1 is DFQATT and CDR2 is SNEGSKA (reference sequence). The CDR3 length is 13 residues. The CDR3 reads CSARRAPGQGYTF. CDR3 bases: TGCAGTGCTAGAAGGGCCCCCGGACAGGGCTACACCTTC.

This clonotype was recorded a few times. V is TRBV27 and J is TRBJ1-2; 9 bases agree with TRBD1. V lost 6 bases and J lost 1; bases outside the gene matches: 9. The germline V gene encodes CDR1 MNHEY and CDR2 SMNVEV (reference sequence). The CDR3 runs to 16 residues. CDR3 DNA: TGTGCCAGCAGCATGGGACAGGGCGCGCTTAACTATGGCTACACCTTC. It specifies CASSMGQGALNYGYTF.

This clonotype has only a few counts. This chain connects TRBV27 to TRBJ1-1, with a possible D match to TRBD1 (6 bases). This CDR3 has 13 residues. Germline V gene data show CDR1 as MNHEY and CDR2 as SMNVEV (reference sequence). Trimming pared 5 bases from V and 6 bases from J, leaving 13 bases between. The CDR3 coding sequence is TGTGCCAGCAGTCCTCGACAGGTCCCTGAAGCTTTCTTT. Amino acids: CASSPRQVPEAFF.

This clonotype was seen a few times. This sequence joins TRBV20-1 and TRBJ1-2, with a possible D match to TRBD1 (6 bases). From germline, CDR1 is DFQATT and CDR2 SNEGSKA (reference sequence). CDR3 length: 16 amino acids. V was cut by 0 bases and J by 0 bases, with 14 bases left in between. In DNA, the CDR3 is TGCAGTGCTAGAGACAGGGGTGGGGGGCCTAACTATGGCTACACCTTC. Protein product: CSARDRGGGPNYGYTF.

This clonotype was detected many times. The genes are TRBV12-3 or TRBV12-4 and TRBJ1-1; possibly TRBD1 for D (6 bases). Between the trimmed V and J ends, which lost 2 bases and 10 bases, there was a span of 14 bases. This CDR3 region has 13 residues. This CDR3 is CASSLSTTGRAFF. In nucleotides, the CDR3 is TGTGCCAGCAGTTTATCCACTACAGGGCGAGCTTTCTTT.

This clonotype was found many times. This chain connects TRBV12-3 or TRBV12-4 to TRBJ2-2; TRBD1 or TRBD2 may be the D gene (5 bases each). V gave up 4 bases and J gave up 8 bases, with 14 bases separating them. The CDR3 is 14 amino acids. The CDR3 sequence: CASSSSGRGGELFF. In DNA, the CDR3 is TGTGCCAGCAGTTCCTCGGGACGGGGTGGGGAGCTGTTTTTT.

A remark on this clonotype: A clone one base away is much larger, so this may be a read error. The J gene is TRBJ2-3, the V gene TRBV7-6, with 8 bases that match TRBD1. J was trimmed by 3 bases and V by 7 bases; bases with no gene match: 9. The CDR3 is made up of 15 amino acids. Germline CDR1 reads SGHVS; CDR2 reads FNYEAQ. This CDR3 is CASNPTGDSTDTQYF. As DNA, the CDR3 is TGTGCCAGCAACCCGACAGGGGATAGTACAGATACGCAGTATTTT.

This clonotype was seen at least ten times. The chain couples TRBV11-2 to TRBJ2-7; TRBD1 aligns across 9 bases. CDR1 is SGHAT, CDR2 FQNNGV, per germline. This CDR3 comprises 15 residues. Unmatched junction bases numbered 5, after V lost 2 bases and J lost 3 bases. CDR3 nucleotide sequence: TGTGCCAGCAGCTTAAGCACAGGGGGCTTCTACGAGCAGTACTTC. The encoded protein is CASSLSTGGFYEQYF.

This clonotype was picked up many times. V and J are TRBV6-1 and TRBJ2-4, with D perhaps TRBD2 (6 bases). Trimming removed 6 bases at V and 6 bases at J, with 12 bases between. The CDR3 is 13 residues long. Germline lookup yields CDR1 MNHNS and CDR2 SASEGT. CDR3 nucleotides: TGTGCCAGCAGGAGGGACTCTCTAAACATTCAGTACTTC. Translation: CASRRDSLNIQYF.

The CDR3 sequence is CASSLVSGLAGLSYNEQFF. In nucleotides, the CDR3 is TGTGCCAGCAGCTTAGTTTCGGGACTAGCGGGCCTCTCCTACAATGAGCAGTTCTTC. The J gene is TRBJ2-1, the V gene TRBV11-2; TRBD2 aligns across 12 bases. CDR3 size: 19 residues. From germline, CDR1 is SGHAT and CDR2 FQNNGV. The V gene end was trimmed by 1 base and the J gene end by 0 bases; junction bases not matched to a gene: 7.

This clonotype was found many times. The CDR3 sequence is CASSLDRAGNSPLHF. The DNA for the CDR3 is TGTGCCAGCAGCCTCGACAGGGCTGGGAATTCACCCCTCCACTTT. The rearrangement joins TRBV7-2 to TRBJ1-6, with 7 bases aligning to TRBD1. Losses at the gene ends were 5 bases for V and 7 bases for J; bases not matched to a gene: 8. Germline V gene lookup returns CDR1 SGHTA and CDR2 FQGNSA. The CDR3 is 15 residues long.

This clonotype was recorded at least ten times. This chain joins TRBV12-3 or TRBV12-4 and TRBJ2-5; 8 bases align to TRBD1. The length of the CDR3 is 13 residues. With 5 bases clipped from V and 7 bases from J, the junction kept 6 bases outside the gene matches. In DNA, the CDR3 is TGTGCCAGCAGTCCTGAACAGGGGGGGACCCAGTACTTC. Translating gives CASSPEQGGTQYF.

This clonotype showed up many times. V and J are TRBV5-5 and TRBJ2-1; 9 bases agree with TRBD1. Germline V gene lookup returns CDR1 SGHKS and CDR2 YYEKEE (reference sequence). This CDR3 spans 16 amino acids. The ends lost 0 bases at V and 5 bases at J; junction bases unmatched: 6. Written as DNA, the CDR3 is TGTGCCAGCAGCTTGGTGGGACAGGGAATCGACAATGAGCAGTTCTTC. Protein: CASSLVGQGIDNEQFF. Full variable domain (remainder filled in from reference TRBV5-5 and TRBJ2-1): DAGVTQSPTHLIKTRGQQVTLRCSPISGHKSVSWYQQVLGQGPQFIFQYYEKEERGRGNFPDRFSARQFPNYSSELNVNALLLGDSALYLCASSLVGQGIDNEQFFGPGTRLTVL.